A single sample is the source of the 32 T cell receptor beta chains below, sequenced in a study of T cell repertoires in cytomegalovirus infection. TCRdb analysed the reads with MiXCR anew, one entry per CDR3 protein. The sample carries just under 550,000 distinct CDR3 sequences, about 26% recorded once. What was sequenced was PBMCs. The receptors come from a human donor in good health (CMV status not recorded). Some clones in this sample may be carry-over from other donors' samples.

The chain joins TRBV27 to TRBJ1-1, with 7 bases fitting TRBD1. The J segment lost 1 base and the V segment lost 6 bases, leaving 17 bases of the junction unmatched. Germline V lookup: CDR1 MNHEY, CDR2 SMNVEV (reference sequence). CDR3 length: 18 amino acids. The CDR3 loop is CASSFMGVTGAQNTEAFF. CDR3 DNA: TGTGCCAGCAGCTTTATGGGGGTCACAGGGGCTCAGAACACTGAAGCTTTCTTT.

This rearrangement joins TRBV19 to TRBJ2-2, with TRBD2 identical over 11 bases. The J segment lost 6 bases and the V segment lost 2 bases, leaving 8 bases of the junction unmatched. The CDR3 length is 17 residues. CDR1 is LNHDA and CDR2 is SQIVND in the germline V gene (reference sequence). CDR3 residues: CASSIRGLAGGPGELFF. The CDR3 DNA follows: TGTGCCAGTAGTATAAGGGGGCTAGCGGGAGGTCCCGGGGAGCTGTTTTTT.

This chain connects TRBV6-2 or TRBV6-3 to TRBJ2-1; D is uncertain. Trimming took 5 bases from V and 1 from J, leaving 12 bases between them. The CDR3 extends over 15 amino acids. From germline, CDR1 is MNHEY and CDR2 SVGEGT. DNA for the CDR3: TGTGCCAGCAGTGCGGATGGAGCATCCTACAATGAGCAGTTCTTC. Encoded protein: CASSADGASYNEQFF.

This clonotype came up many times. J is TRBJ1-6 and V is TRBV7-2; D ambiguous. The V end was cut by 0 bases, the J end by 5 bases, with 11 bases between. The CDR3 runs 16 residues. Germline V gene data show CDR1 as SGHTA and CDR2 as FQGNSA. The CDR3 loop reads CASSLAPGSNNSPLHF. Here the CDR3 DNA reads TGTGCCAGCAGCTTAGCTCCAGGAAGTAATAATTCACCCCTCCACTTT.

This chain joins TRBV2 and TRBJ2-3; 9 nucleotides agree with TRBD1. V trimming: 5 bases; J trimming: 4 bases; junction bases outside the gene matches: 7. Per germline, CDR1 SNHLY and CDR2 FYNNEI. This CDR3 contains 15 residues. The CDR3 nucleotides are TGTGCCAGCAGTTCCTACAGGGGGCGGGCAGATACGCAGTATTTT. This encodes CASSSYRGRADTQYF.

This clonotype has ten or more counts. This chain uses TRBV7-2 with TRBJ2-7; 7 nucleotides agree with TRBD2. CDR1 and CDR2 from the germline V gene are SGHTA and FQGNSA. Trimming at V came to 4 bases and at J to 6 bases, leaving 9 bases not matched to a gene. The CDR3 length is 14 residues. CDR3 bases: TGTGCCAGCAGCTCCGCTGGGGGGAGGGGCGAGCAGTACTTC. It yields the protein CASSSAGGRGEQYF.

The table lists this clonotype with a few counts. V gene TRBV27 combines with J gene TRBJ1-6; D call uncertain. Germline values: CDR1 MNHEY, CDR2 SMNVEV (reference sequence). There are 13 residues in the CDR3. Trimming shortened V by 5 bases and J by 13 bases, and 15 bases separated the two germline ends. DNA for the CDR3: TGTGCCAGCAGTATGGCAATCCAACTCCCCCTCCACTTT. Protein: CASSMAIQLPLHF.

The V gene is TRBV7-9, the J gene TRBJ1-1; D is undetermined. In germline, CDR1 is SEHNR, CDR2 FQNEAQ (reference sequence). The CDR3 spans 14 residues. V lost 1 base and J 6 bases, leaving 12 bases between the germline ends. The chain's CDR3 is CASSLGGVKAEAFF. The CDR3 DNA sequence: TGTGCCAGCAGCTTAGGCGGCGTTAAGGCTGAAGCTTTCTTT.

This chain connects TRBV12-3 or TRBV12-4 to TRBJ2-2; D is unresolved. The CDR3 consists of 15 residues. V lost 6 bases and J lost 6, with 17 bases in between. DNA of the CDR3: TGTGCCAGCAGCCCCTTCTCCACATATGCCGGGGAGCTGTTTTTT. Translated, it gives CASSPFSTYAGELFF.

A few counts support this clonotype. As DNA, the CDR3 is TGCAGCGCCCGGGATGCTCGGGGGGCTTTCTTT. This gives the protein CSARDARGAFF. V gene TRBV29-1 combines with J gene TRBJ1-1; D perhaps matches TRBD1 (5 bases). CDR1 and CDR2 from the germline V gene are SQVTM and ANQGSEA. The ends were cut back, 7 bases at V and 11 bases at J, with 17 bases in the middle. The CDR3 covers 11 residues.

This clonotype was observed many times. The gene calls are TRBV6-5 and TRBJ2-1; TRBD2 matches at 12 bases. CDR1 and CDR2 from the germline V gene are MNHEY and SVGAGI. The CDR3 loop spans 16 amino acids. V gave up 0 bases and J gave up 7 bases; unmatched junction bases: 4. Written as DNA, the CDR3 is TGTGCCAGCAGTTACTCACCACTAGCGGGAGGAAATGAGCAGTTCTTC. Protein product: CASSYSPLAGGNEQFF.

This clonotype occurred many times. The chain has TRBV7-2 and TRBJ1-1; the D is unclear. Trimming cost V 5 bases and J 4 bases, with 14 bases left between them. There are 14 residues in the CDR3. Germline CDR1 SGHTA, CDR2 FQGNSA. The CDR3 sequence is CASSPAGVGTEAFF. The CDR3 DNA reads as TGTGCCAGCAGCCCCGCCGGGGTGGGCACTGAAGCTTTCTTT.

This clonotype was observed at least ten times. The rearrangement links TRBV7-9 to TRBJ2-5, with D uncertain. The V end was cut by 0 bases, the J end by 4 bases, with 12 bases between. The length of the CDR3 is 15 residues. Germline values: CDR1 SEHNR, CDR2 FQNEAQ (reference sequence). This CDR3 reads CASSLADGLGETQYF. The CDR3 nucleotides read TGTGCCAGCAGCTTAGCGGACGGCCTCGGAGAGACCCAGTACTTC. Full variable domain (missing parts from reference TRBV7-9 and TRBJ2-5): DTGVSQNPRHKITKRGQNVTFRCDPISEHNRLYWYRQTLGQGPEFLTYFQNEAQLEKSRLLSDRFSAERPKGSFSTLEIQRTEQGDSAMYLCASSLADGLGETQYFGPGTRLLVL.

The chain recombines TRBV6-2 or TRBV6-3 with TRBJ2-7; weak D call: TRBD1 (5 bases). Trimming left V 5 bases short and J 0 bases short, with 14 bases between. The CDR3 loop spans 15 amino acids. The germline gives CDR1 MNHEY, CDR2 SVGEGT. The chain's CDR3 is CASSRTGPSSYEQYF. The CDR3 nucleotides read TGTGCCAGCAGTCGAACAGGTCCGAGCTCCTACGAGCAGTACTTC.

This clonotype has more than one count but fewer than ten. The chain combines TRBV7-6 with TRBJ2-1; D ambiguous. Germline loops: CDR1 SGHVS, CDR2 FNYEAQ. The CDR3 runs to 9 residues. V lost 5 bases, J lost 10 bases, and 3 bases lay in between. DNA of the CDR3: TGTGCCAGCAGCGCCGAGCAGTTCTTC. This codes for CASSAEQFF. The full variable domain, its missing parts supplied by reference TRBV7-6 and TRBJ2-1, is GAGVSQSPRYKVTKRGQDVALRCDPISGHVSLYWYRQALGQGPEFLTYFNYEAQQDKSGLPNDRFSAERPEGSISTLTIQRTEQRDSAMYRCASSAEQFFGPGTRLTVL.

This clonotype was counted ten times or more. Here the CDR3 reads CASRPGSALYNEQFF. CDR3 DNA sequence: TGTGCCAGCCGCCCAGGGTCGGCTTTGTACAATGAGCAGTTCTTC. This sequence joins TRBV7-2 and TRBJ2-1; D perhaps matches TRBD1 (5 bases). Trimming took off 8 bases at V and 4 bases at J, with 18 bases between the two ends. This CDR3 has 15 amino acids. The germline gives CDR1 SGHTA, CDR2 FQGNSA.

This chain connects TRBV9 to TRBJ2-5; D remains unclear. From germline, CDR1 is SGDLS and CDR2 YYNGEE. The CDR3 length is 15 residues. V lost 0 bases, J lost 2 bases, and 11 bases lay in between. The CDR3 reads CASSVVGHNQETQYF. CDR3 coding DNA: TGTGCCAGCAGCGTAGTAGGGCATAATCAAGAGACCCAGTACTTC. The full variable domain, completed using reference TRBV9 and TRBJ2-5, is DSGVTQTPKHLITATGQRVTLRCSPRSGDLSVYWYQQSLDQGLQFLIQYYNGEERAKGNILERFSAQQFPDLHSELNLSSLELGDSALYFCASSVVGHNQETQYFGPGTRLLVL.

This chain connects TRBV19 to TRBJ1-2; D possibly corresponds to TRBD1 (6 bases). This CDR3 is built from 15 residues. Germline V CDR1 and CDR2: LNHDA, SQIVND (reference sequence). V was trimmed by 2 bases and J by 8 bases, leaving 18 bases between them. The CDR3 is CASSIFREQGYGYTF. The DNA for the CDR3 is TGTGCCAGTAGTATATTTAGGGAACAGGGCTACGGCTACACCTTC.

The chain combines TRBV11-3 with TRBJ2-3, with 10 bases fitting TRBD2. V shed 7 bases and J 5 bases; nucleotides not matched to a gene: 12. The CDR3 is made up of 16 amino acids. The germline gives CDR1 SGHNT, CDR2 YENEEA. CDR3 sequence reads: CASTSRRLAGVDTQYF. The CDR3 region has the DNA TGTGCCAGCACCTCACGGCGCCTAGCGGGAGTAGATACGCAGTATTTT.

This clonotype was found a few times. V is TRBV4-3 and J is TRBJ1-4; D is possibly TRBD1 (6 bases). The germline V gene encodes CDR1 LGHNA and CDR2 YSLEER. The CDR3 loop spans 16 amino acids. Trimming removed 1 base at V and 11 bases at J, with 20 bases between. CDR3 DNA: TGCGCCAGCAGCCAAGTTCGGGGGCCGGATTCCTTCAAACTGTTTTTT. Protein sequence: CASSQVRGPDSFKLFF.

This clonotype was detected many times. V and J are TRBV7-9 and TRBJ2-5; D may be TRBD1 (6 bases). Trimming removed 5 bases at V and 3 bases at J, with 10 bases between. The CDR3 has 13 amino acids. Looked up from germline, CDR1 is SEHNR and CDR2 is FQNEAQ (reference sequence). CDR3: CASSANREETQYF. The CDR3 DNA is TGTGCCAGCAGCGCCAACAGGGAAGAGACCCAGTACTTC.

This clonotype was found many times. CDR3 residues: CASSLVGQPQHF. As DNA, the CDR3 is TGTGCCAGCAGCTTAGTTGGTCAGCCCCAGCATTTT. V and J are TRBV7-2 and TRBJ1-5; D is unclear. This CDR3 has 12 amino acids. Per the germline V gene, CDR1 is SGHTA and CDR2 is FQGNSA. Trimming cost V 1 base and J 6 bases, with 4 bases left between them. Drawing the rest from reference TRBV7-2 and TRBJ1-5, the complete variable domain is GAGVSQSPSNKVTEKGKDVELRCDPISGHTALYWYRQSLGQGLEFLIYFQGNSAPDKSGLPSDRFSAERTGGSVSTLTIQRTQQEDSAVYLCASSLVGQPQHFGDGTRLSIL.

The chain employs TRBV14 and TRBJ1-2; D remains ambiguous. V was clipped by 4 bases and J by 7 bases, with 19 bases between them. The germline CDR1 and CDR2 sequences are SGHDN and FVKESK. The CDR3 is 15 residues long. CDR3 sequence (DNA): TGTGCCAGCAGCCGAAGTTATGGACTGCAAGTTGGCTACACCTTC. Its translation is CASSRSYGLQVGYTF. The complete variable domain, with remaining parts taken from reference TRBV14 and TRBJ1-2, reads EAGVTQFPSHSVIEKGQTVTLRCDPISGHDNLYWYRRVMGKEIKFLLHFVKESKQDESGMPNNRFLAERTGGTYSTLKVQPAELEDSGVYFCASSRSYGLQVGYTFGSGTRLTVV.

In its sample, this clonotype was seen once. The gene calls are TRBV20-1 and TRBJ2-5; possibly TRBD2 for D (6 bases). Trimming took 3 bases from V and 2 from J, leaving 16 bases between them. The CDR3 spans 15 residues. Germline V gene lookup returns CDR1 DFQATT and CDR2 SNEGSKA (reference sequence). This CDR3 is CSARIPGTYQETQYF. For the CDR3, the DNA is TGCAGTGCTAGGATCCCCGGGACTTATCAAGAGACCCAGTACTTC.

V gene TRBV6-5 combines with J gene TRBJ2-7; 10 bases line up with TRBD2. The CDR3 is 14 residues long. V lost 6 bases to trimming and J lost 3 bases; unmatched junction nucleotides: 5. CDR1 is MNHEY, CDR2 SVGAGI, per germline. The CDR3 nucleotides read TGTGCCAGCAGAGCTAGCGGGGGACTCTACGAGCAGTACGTC. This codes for CASRASGGLYEQYV.

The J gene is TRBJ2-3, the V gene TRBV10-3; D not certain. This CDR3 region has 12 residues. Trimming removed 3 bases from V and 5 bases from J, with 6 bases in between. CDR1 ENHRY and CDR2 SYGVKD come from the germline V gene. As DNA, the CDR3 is TGTGCCATCAGTGATACGAGAGATACGCAGTATTTT. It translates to CAISDTRDTQYF.

The CDR3 loop is CAWSVFGTEAFF. The CDR3 bases are TGTGCCTGGAGTGTCTTTGGGACTGAAGCTTTCTTT. The gene calls are TRBV30 and TRBJ1-1, with D unclear. CDR3 length equals 12 residues. The V gene lost 0 bases and the J gene lost 5 bases, with 7 bases spanning the gap. The germline CDR1 and CDR2 sequences are GTSNPN and SVGIG (reference sequence).

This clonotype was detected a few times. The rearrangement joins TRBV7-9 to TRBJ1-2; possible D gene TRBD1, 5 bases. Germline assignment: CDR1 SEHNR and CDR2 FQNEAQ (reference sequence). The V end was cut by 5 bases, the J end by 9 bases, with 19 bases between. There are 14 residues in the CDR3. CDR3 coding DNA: TGTGCCAGCAGCCCAGGTCGGGGCCGGGGGAGCTACACCTTC. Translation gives CASSPGRGRGSYTF. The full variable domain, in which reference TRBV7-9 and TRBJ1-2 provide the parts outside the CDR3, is DTGVSQNPRHKITKRGQNVTFRCDPISEHNRLYWYRQTLGQGPEFLTYFQNEAQLEKSRLLSDRFSAERPKGSFSTLEIQRTEQGDSAMYLCASSPGRGRGSYTFGSGTRLTVV.

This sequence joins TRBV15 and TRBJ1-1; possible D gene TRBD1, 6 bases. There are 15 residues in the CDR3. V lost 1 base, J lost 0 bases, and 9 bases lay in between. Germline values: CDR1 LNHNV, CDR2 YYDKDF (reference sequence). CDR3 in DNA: TGTGCCACCAGCAGAGTGGGGGCTATGAACACTGAAGCTTTCTTT. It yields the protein CATSRVGAMNTEAFF. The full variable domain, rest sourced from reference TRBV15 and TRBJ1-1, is DAMVIQNPRYQVTQFGKPVTLSCSQTLNHNVMYWYQQKSSQAPKLLFHYYDKDFNNEADTPDNFQSRRPNTSFCFLDIRSPGLGDTAMYLCATSRVGAMNTEAFFGQGTRLTVV.

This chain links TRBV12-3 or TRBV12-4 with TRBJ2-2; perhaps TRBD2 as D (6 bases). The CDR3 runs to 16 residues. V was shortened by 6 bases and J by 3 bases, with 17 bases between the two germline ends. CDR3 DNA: TGTGCCAGCAGAAAACTAGGGCTAGCGTACACCGGGGAGCTGTTTTTT. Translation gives CASRKLGLAYTGELFF.

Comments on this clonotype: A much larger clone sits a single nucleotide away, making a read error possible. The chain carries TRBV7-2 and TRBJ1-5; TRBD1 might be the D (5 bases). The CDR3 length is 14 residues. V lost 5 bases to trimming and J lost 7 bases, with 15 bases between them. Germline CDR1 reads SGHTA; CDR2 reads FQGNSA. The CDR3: CASSTGRGKQPQHF. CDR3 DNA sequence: TGTGCCAGCAGCACGGGACGGGGGAAACAGCCCCAGCATTTT.

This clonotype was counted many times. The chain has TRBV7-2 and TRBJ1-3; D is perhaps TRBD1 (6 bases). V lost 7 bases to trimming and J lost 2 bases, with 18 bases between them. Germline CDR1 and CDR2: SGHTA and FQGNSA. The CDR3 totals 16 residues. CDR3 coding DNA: TGTGCCAGCAACCAACAGGGCCATGGACCTGGAAACACCATATATTTT. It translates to CASNQQGHGPGNTIYF. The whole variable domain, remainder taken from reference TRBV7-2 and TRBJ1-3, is GAGVSQSPSNKVTEKGKDVELRCDPISGHTALYWYRQSLGQGLEFLIYFQGNSAPDKSGLPSDRFSAERTGGSVSTLTIQRTQQEDSAVYLCASNQQGHGPGNTIYFGEGSWLTVV.